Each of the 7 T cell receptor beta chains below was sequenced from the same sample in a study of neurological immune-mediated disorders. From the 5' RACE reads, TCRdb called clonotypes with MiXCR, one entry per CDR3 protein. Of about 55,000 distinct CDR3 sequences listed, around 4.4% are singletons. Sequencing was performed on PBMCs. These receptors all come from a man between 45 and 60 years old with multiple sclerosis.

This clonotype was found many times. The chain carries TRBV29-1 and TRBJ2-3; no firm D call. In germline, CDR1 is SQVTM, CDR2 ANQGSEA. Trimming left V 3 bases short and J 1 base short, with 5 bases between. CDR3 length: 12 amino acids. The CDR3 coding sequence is TGCAGCGTTGATTTTCGCACAGATACGCAGTATTTT. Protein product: CSVDFRTDTQYF.

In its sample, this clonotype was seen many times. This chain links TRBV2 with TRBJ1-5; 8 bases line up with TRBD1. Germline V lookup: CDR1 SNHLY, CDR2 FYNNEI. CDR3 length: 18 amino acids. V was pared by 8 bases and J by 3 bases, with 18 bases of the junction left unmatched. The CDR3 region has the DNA TGTGCCAGCCAGGGGGTGCGCATCCAGACAGGGGTCAATCAGCCCCAGCATTTT. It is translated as CASQGVRIQTGVNQPQHF. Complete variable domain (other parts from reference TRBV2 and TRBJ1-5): EPEVTQTPSHQVTQMGQEVILRCVPISNHLYFYWYRQILGQKVEFLVSFYNNEISEKSEIFDDQFSVERPDGSNFTLKIRSTKLEDSAMYFCASQGVRIQTGVNQPQHFGDGTRLSIL.

In DNA, the CDR3 is TGCGCCAGCAGCTTCCGGGACTACCAAGAGACCCAGTACTTC. Translating it yields CASSFRDYQETQYF. V is TRBV5-1 and J is TRBJ2-5; TRBD2 might be the D (6 bases). V shed 2 bases and J shed 0 bases, with 8 bases lying between them. CDR3 length: 14 residues. Per germline, CDR1 SGHRS and CDR2 YFSETQ.

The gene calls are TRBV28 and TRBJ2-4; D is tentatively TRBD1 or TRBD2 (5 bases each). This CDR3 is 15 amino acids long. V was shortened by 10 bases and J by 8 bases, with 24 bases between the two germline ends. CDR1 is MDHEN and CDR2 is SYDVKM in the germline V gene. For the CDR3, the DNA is TGTGCCAACAGCCGCACCCCGGAAGGGACGTACATTCAGTACTTC. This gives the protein CANSRTPEGTYIQYF. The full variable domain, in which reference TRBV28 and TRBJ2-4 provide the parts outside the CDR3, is DVKVTQSSRYLVKRTGEKVFLECVQDMDHENMFWYRQDPGLGLRLIYFSYDVKMKEKGDIPEGYSVSREKKERFSLILESASTNQTSMYLCANSRTPEGTYIQYFGAGTRLSVL.

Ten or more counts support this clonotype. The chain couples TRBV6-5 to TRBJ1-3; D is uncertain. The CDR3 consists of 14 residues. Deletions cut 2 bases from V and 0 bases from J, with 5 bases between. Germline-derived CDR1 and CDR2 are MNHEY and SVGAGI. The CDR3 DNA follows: TGTGCCAGCAGTTACGCGGCCTCTGGAAACACCATATATTTT. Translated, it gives CASSYAASGNTIYF.

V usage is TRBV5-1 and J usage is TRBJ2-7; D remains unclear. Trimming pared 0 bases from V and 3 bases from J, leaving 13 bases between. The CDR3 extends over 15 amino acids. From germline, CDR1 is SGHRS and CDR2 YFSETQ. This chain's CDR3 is CASSLGWPEIYEQYF. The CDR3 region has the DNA TGCGCCAGCAGCTTGGGTTGGCCGGAAATCTACGAGCAGTACTTC. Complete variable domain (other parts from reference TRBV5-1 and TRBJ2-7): KAGVTQTPRYLIKTRGQQVTLSCSPISGHRSVSWYQQTPGQGLQFLFEYFSETQRNKGNFPGRFSGRQFSNSRSEMNVSTLELGDSALYLCASSLGWPEIYEQYFGPGTRLTVT.

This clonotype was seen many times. The DNA of the CDR3 is TGTGCCAGCAGCTTGTCGGTGTCGGGGGGAGCCTTCCGGGAGACCCAGTACTTC. Its translation is CASSLSVSGGAFRETQYF. The chain carries TRBV5-5 and TRBJ2-5, with TRBD2 matching 7 bases. This CDR3 region has 18 residues. Looked up from germline, CDR1 is SGHKS and CDR2 is YYEKEE (reference sequence). The V and J ends lost 1 base and 5 bases, in that order; junction bases with no gene match: 17.